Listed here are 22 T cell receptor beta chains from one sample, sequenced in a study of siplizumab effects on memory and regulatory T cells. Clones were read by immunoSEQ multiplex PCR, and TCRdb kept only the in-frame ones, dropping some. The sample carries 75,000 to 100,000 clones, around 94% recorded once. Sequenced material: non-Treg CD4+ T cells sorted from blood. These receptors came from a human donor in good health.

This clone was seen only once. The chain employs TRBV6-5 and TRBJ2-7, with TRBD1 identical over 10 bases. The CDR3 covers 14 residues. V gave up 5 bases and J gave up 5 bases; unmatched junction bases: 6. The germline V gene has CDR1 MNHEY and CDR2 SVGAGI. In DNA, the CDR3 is TGTGCCAGCAGTAAAGACAGGGGGCGCGACGAGCAGTACTTC. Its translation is CASSKDRGRDEQYF.

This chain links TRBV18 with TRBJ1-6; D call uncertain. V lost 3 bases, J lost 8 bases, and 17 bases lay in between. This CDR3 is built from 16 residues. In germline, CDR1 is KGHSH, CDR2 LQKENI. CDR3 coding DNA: TGTGCCAGCTCACCGTTTGCTGGAGGTATGGATTCACCCCTCCACTTT. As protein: CASSPFAGGMDSPLHF.

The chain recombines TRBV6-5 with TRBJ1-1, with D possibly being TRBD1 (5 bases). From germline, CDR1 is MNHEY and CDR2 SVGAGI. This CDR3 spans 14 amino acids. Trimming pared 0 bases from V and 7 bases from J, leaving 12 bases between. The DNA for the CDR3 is TGTGCCAGCAGTTACTCGAGGCAGGGTGGTGAAGCTTTCTTT. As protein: CASSYSRQGGEAFF.

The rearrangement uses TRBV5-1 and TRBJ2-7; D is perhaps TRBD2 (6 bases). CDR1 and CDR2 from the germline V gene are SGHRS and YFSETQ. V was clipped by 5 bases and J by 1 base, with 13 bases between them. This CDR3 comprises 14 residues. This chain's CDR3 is CASSGTGGSYEQYF. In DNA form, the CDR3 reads TGCGCCAGCAGTGGGACTGGGGGGTCCTACGAGCAGTACTTC.

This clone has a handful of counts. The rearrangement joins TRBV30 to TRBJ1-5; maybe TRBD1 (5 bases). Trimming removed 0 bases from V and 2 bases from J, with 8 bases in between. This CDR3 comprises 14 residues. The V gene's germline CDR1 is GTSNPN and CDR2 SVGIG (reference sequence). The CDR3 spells CAWSVRGGNQPQHF. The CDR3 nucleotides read TGTGCCTGGAGTGTACGGGGGGGCAATCAGCCCCAGCATTTT.

The CDR3: CASSPGTSGRVRGNEQFF. The CDR3 DNA is TGCGCCAGCAGTCCCGGGACTAGCGGGAGAGTGAGAGGGAATGAGCAGTTCTTC. V is TRBV10-1 and J is TRBJ2-1; 14 nucleotides agree with TRBD2. Looked up from germline, CDR1 is WNHNN and CDR2 is SYGVQD (reference sequence). After removal of 5 bases from V and 7 bases from J, the junction contained 13 bases not matched to a gene. This CDR3 comprises 18 residues.

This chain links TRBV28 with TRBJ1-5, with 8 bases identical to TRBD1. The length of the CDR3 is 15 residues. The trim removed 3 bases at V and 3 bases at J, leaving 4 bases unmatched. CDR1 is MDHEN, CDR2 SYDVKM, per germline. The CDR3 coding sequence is TGTGCCAGCAGTTTTGGGACAGGTATCAATCAGCCCCAGCATTTT. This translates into CASSFGTGINQPQHF.

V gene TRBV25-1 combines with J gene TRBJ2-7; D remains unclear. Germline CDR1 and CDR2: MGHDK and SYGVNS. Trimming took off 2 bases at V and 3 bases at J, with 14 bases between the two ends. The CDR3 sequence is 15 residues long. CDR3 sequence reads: CASSEPGHRDYEQYF. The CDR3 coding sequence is TGTGCCAGCAGTGAACCGGGCCATCGAGACTACGAGCAGTACTTC.

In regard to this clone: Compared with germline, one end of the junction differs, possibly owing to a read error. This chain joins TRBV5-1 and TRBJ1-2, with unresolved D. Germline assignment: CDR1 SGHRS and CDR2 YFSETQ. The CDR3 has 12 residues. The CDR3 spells CASSLGRDDLLF. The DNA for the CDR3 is TGCGCCAGCAGCTTGGGCAGAGATGATCTTCTCTTC.

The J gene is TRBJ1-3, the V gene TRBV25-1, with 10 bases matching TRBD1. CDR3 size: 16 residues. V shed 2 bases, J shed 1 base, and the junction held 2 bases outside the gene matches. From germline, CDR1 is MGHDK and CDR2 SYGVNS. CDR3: CASSEPGQGSGNTIYF. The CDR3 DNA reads TGTGCCAGCAGTGAACCGGGACAGGGGTCTGGAAACACCATATATTTT.

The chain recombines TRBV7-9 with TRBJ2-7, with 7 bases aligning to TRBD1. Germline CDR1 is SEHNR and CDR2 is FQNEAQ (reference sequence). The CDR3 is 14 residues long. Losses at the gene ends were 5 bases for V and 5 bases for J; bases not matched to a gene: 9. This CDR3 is CASSQGTAQDEQYF. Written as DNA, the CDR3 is TGTGCCAGCAGCCAAGGGACAGCTCAAGACGAGCAGTACTTC.

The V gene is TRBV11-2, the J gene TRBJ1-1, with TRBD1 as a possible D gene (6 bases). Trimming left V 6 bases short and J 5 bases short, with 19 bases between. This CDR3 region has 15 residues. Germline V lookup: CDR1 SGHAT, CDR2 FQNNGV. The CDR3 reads CASSTNLLGGTEAFF. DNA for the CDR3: TGTGCCAGCAGTACAAACCTCCTAGGGGGAACTGAAGCTTTCTTT. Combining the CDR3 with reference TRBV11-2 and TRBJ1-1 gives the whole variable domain EAGVAQSPRYKIIEKRQSVAFWCNPISGHATLYWYQQILGQGPKLLIQFQNNGVVDDSQLPKDRFSAERLKGVDSTLKIQPAKLEDSAVYLCASSTNLLGGTEAFFGQGTRLTVV.

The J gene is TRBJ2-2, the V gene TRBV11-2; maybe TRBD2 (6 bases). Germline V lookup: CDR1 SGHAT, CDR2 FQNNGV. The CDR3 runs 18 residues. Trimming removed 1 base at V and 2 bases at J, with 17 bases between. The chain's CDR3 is CASSLVAGLAGNTGELFF. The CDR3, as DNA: TGTGCCAGCAGCTTAGTGGCGGGGCTAGCCGGTAACACCGGGGAGCTGTTTTTT.

CDR3: CASSYHDSEQYF. The DNA of the CDR3 is TGTGCCAGCAGTTACCATGACAGCGAGCAGTACTTC. This chain connects TRBV2 to TRBJ2-7; possibly TRBD1 for D (5 bases). The length of the CDR3 is 12 residues. Germline V gene data show CDR1 as SNHLY and CDR2 as FYNNEI. Trimming took off 5 bases at V and 6 bases at J, with 11 bases between the two ends.

CDR3 region: CASSQSIQERQETQYF. In DNA form, the CDR3 reads TGCGCCAGCAGCCAGTCAATCCAGGAACGACAAGAGACCCAGTACTTC. The chain carries TRBV5-1 and TRBJ2-5; D remains unclear. CDR3 length: 16 amino acids. The germline CDR1 and CDR2 sequences are SGHRS and YFSETQ. V was clipped by 4 bases and J by 2 bases, with 18 bases between them.

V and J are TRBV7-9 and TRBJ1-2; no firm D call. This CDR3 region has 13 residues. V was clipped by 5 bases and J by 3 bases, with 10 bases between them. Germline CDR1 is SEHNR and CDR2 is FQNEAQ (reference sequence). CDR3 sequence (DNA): TGTGCCAGCAGCCTCATAGAGGACTATGGCTACACCTTC. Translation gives CASSLIEDYGYTF.

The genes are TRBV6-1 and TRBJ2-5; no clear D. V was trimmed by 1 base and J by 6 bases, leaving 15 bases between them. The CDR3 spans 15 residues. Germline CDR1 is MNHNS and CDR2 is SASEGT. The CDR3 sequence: CASSEGRSRGKTQYF. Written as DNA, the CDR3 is TGTGCCAGCAGTGAAGGACGATCGCGAGGAAAGACCCAGTACTTC.

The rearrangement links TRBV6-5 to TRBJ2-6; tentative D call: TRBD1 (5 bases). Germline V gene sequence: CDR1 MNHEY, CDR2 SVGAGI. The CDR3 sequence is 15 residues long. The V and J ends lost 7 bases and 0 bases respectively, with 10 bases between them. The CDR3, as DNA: TGTGCCAGCACTCGACAGTTCTCTGGGGCCAACGTCCTGACTTTC. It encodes CASTRQFSGANVLTF.

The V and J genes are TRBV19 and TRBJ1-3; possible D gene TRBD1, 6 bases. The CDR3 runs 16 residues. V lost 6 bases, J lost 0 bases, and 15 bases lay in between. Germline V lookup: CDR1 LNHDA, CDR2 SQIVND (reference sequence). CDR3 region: CASSLLGQNSGNTIYF. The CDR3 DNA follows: TGTGCCAGTAGCCTACTGGGACAAAACTCTGGAAACACCATATATTTT.

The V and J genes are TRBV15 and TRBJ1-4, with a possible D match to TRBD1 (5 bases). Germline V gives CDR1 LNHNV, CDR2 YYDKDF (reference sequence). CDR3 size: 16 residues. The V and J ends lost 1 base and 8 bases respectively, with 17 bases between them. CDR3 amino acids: CATSRGGWDGDEKLFF. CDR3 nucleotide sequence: TGTGCCACCAGCAGAGGGGGTTGGGACGGGGACGAAAAACTGTTTTTT.

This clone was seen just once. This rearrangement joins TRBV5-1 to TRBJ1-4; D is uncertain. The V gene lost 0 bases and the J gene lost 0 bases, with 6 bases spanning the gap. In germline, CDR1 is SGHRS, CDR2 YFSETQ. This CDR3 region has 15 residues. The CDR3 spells CASSLVGATNEKLFF. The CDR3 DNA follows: TGCGCCAGCAGCTTGGTCGGTGCAACTAATGAAAAACTGTTTTTT.

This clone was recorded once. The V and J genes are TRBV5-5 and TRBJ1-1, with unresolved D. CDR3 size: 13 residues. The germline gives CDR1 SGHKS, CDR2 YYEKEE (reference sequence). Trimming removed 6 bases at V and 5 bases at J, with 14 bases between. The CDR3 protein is CASTPTPRTEAFF. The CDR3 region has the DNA TGTGCCAGCACCCCGACTCCCCGGACTGAAGCTTTCTTT.